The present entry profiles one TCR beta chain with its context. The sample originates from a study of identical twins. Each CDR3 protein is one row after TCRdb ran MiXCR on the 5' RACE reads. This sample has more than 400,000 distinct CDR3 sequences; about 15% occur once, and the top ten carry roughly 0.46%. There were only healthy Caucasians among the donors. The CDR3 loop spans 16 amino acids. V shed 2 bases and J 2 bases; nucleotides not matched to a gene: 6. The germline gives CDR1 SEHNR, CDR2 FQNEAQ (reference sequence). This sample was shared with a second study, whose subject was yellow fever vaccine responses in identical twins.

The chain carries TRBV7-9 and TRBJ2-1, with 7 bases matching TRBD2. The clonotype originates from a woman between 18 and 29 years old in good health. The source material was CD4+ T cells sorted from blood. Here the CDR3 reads CASSLYGGSAYNEQFF. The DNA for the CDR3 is TGTGCCAGCAGCTTATACGGCGGGAGCGCCTACAATGAGCAGTTCTTC.